Ten or more counts support the clone carrying this T cell receptor (beta chain). Its antigen is not known. This specimen belongs to a study of CD8+CD57+ T cells in acquired aplastic anemia. Flow cytometry had shown expanded CD8+CD57+ cells in the patients chosen for sequencing. When blood sampling took place, the patients had received no therapy. Points from the study as a whole: CD8+ Simpson's diversity showed no significant patient-control difference.

V was pared by 2 bases and J by 6 bases, with 9 bases between. Germline values: CDR1 SNHLY, CDR2 FYNNEI. This CDR3 contains 13 residues. Genomic DNA, the template, was used for profiling of the TCR beta VDJ and CDR3. TCRdb re-analysed the reads in MiXCR, keeping a single row per CDR3 protein. The sample records roughly 180,000 distinct CDR3 sequences, roughly 65% being singletons. Sequenced: sorted CD4+, CD8+, or CD8+CD57+ T cells (not recorded which) from PBMCs. The sequence derives from a human donor with aplastic anemia. The J gene is TRBJ2-3, the V gene TRBV2; the D is unclear. Written as DNA, the CDR3 is TGTGCCAGCAGTGAAATCTATGACGATACGCAGTATTTT. Its translation is CASSEIYDDTQYF.